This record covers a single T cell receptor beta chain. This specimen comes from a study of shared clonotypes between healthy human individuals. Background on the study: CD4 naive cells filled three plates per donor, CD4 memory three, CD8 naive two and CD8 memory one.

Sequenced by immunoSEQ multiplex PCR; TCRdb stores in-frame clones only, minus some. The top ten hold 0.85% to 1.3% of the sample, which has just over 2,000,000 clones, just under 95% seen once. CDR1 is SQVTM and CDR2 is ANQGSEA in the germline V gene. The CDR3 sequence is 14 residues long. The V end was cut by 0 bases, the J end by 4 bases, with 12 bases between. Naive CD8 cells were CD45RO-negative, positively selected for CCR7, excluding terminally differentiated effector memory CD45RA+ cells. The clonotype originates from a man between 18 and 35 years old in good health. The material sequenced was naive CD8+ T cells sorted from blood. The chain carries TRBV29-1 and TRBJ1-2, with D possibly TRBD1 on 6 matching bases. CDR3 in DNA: TGCAGCGTTGAAGAGACAGGTGCAGGCTATGGCTACACCTTC. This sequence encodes CSVEETGAGYGYTF.